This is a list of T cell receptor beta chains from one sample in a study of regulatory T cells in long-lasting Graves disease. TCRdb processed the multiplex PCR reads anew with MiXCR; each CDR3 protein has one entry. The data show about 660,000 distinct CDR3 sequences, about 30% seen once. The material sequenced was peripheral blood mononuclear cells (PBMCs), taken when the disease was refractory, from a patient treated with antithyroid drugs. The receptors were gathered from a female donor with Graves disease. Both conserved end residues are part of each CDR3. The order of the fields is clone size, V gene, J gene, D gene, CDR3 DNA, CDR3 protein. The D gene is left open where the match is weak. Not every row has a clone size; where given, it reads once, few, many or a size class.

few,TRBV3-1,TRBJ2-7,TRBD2,TGTGCCAGCAACCAAATACTAGCGGGACAGTACGAGCAGTACTTC,CASNQILAGQYEQYF
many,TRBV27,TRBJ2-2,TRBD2,TGTGCCAGCAGTACTAGGGGACTAGGGACCGGGGAGCTGTTTTTT,CASSTRGLGTGELFF
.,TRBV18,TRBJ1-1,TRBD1,TGTGCCAGCTCACCAGGGACAGGGATGGCTTTCTTT,CASSPGTGMAFF
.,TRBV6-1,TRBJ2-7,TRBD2,TGTGCCAGCAGTGAAGGGACTAGCGGCTACGAGCAGTACTTC,CASSEGTSGYEQYF
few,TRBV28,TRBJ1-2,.,TGTGCCACCCGGACAGTTCCTTATGGCTACACCTTC,CATRTVPYGYTF
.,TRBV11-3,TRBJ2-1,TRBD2,TGTGCCAGCAGCCCGACTAGCGGGAGTAATGAGCAGTTCTTC,CASSPTSGSNEQFF
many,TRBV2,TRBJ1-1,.,TGTGCCAGCAGACCCCCGGTCTCAAGGAACACTGAAGCTTTCTTT,CASRPPVSRNTEAFF
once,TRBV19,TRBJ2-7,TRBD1,TGTGCCAGTTCACCACTCACCGGGACAGGGGACGAGCAGTACTTC,CASSPLTGTGDEQYF
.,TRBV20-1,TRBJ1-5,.,TGCAGTACCGATCCAGGGCTGATCAATCAGCCCCAGCATTTT,CSTDPGLINQPQHF
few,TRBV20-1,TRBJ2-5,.,TGCAGTGAGACGGTTGGTGGGACAACTCAAGAGACCCAGTACTTC,CSETVGGTTQETQYF
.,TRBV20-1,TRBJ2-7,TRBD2,TGCAGTGCTAGAGTAGCGGGAGTAGGCGAGCAGTACTTC,CSARVAGVGEQYF
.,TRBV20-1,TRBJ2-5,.,TGCAGTGCTGAACAGTACCAAGAGACCCAGTACTTC,CSAEQYQETQYF
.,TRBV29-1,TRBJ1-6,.,TGCAGCGTTCATATCGGGAAGGACAGCTCCTATAATTCACCCCTCCACTTT,CSVHIGKDSSYNSPLHF
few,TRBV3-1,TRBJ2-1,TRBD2,TGTGCCAGCAGCTTTTATGGGGGAGGGAGCAATGAGCAGTTCTTC,CASSFYGGGSNEQFF
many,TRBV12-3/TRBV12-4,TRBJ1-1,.,TGTGCCAGCAGTGCGCATCGGCCCGCGAACACTGAAGCTTTCTTT,CASSAHRPANTEAFF
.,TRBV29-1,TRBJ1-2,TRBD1,TGCAGCGTCGGGGACAGGCGATATGGCTACACCTTC,CSVGDRRYGYTF
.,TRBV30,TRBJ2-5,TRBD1,TGTGCCTGGGGTACCAGATCCACAGGGGGTCGGACCCAGTACTTC,CAWGTRSTGGRTQYF
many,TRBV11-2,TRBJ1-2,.,TGTGCCAGCAGAAACGGACCCCCAGGGAGTGGCTACACCTTC,CASRNGPPGSGYTF
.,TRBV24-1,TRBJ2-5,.,TGTGCCACCAGTAGCGCCAGGCAGACCCAGTACTTC,CATSSARQTQYF
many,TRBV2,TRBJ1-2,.,TGTGCCAGCAGTGGGTCGACAGCTAACTATGGCTACACCTTC,CASSGSTANYGYTF
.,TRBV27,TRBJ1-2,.,TGTGCCAGCAGTCCGGGAGGTCTGGGAGGCTACACCTTC,CASSPGGLGGYTF
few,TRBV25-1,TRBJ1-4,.,TGTGCCAGCAGTGAATTAACAGGCCTAGGGTTTGACGAAAAACTGTTTTTT,CASSELTGLGFDEKLFF
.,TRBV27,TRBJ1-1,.,TGTGCCAGCAGTTCCCGGACGGGGCGCGCTGAAGCTTTCTTT,CASSSRTGRAEAFF